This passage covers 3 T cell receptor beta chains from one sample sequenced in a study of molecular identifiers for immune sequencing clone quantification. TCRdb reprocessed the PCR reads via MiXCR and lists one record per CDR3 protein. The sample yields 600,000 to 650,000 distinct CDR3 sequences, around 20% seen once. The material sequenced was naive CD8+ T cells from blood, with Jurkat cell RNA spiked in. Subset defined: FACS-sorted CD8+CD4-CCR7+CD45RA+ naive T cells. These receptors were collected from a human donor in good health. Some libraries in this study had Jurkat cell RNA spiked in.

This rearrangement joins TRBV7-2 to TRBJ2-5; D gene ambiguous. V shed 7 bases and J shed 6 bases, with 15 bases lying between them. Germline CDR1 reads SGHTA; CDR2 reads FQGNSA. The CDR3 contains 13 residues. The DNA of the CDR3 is TGTGCCAGCACCCTTGACCACCCACAGACCCAGTACTTC. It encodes CASTLDHPQTQYF. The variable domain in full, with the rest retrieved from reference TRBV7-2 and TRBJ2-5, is GAGVSQSPSNKVTEKGKDVELRCDPISGHTALYWYRQSLGQGLEFLIYFQGNSAPDKSGLPSDRFSAERTGGSVSTLTIQRTQQEDSAVYLCASTLDHPQTQYFGPGTRLLVL.

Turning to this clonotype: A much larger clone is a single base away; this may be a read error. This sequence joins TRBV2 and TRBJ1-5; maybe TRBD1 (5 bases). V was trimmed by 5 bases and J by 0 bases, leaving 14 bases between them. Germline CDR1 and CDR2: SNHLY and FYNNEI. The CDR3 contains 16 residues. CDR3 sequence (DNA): TGTGCCAGCAGTAAATATGGACAATATAGCAATCAGCCCCAGCATTTT. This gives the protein CASSKYGQYSNQPQHF.

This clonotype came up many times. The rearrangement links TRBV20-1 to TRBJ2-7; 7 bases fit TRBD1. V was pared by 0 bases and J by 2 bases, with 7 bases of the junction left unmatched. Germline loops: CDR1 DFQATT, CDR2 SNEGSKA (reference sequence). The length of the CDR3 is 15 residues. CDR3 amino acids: CSARDLAGGPYEQYF. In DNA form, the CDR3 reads TGCAGTGCTAGAGATCTCGCAGGGGGACCCTACGAGCAGTACTTC.